Presented here are 5 T cell receptor beta chains from one specimen sequenced in a study of blood T cell repertoires in COVID-19. Only in-frame clones appear in the TCRdb table, and some are missing; sequencing was by immunoSEQ multiplex PCR. The sample holds about 160,000 clones, around 84% seen once. Sample: peripheral blood. Receptors were obtained from a human donor with acute or convalescent COVID-19. The donor label of this sample is uncertain.

The chain joins TRBV14 to TRBJ2-3; unclear D gene. Trimming cost V 2 bases and J 0 bases, with 9 bases left between them. CDR1 and CDR2 (germline): SGHDN, FVKESK. This CDR3 is 15 amino acids long. CDR3 nucleotide sequence: TGTGCCAGCAGCCAAAGAGCCCCTAGCACAGATACGCAGTATTTT. It translates to CASSQRAPSTDTQYF.

This clone appeared a single time. The junction does not match germline at one end; this may be a read error. This sequence joins TRBV19 and TRBJ2-1; 8 nucleotides match TRBD2. CDR3 length: 15 residues. Germline assignment: CDR1 LNHDA and CDR2 SQIVND (reference sequence). CDR3 nucleotide sequence: TGTGCCAATAGTATAACCGGCGGGGGGTACAATGAGCAGTTCTTC. Its translation is CANSITGGGYNEQFF.

The J gene is TRBJ1-1, the V gene TRBV10-1; D uncertain. The CDR3 is 13 residues long. Germline values: CDR1 WNHNN, CDR2 SYGVQD (reference sequence). V lost 4 bases, J lost 10 bases, and 16 bases lay in between. This chain's CDR3 is CASSGTSEAGAFF. The CDR3 DNA reads TGCGCCAGCAGTGGGACTTCCGAAGCCGGAGCTTTCTTT.

In its sample, this clone was seen a few times. The gene calls are TRBV5-4 and TRBJ2-1; D perhaps matches TRBD2 (6 bases). CDR3 size: 16 residues. Germline CDR1 is SGHNT and CDR2 is YYREEE (reference sequence). The V and J ends lost 1 base and 9 bases respectively, with 20 bases between them. CDR3 bases: TGTGCCAGCAGCTTGCCCCTCCGGGACTCCCTAGGTGAGCAGTTCTTC. Its protein product is CASSLPLRDSLGEQFF.

CDR3 DNA sequence: TGTGCCAGTAGTATAGATCGGAGCGGGGACCCTAGCTCTGGGGCCAACGTCCTGACTTTC. Protein product: CASSIDRSGDPSSGANVLTF. The chain carries TRBV19 and TRBJ2-6, with 7 bases identical to TRBD2. Germline V gives CDR1 LNHDA, CDR2 SQIVND (reference sequence). With V trimmed by 0 bases and J by 0 bases, 11 bases remained unmatched. The CDR3 covers 20 residues.